This TCR beta chain is drawn from a study of T cells in narcolepsy. Across the study: Patients with NT1 or NT2 and healthy control donors were enrolled.

Libraries were prepared by immunoSEQ multiplex PCR; TCRdb keeps only in-frame clonotypes and omits some of them. The sample lists under 40,000 clones, around 79% occurring once. CDR3 length equals 14 residues. Trimming cost V 5 bases and J 9 bases; bases outside gene matches: 7. Germline CDR1 is SGHAT and CDR2 is FQNNGV. Study-level points and caveats: Blood of same and different patients, but not healthy controls, reportedly held recurring autoreactive clonotypes.

Turning to this clone: Its matching antigen is unknown.

This TCR was recovered from a human donor with narcolepsy. Sample: CD45RA- memory CD4+ T cells from PBMCs. The V and J genes are TRBV11-2 and TRBJ2-1, with 10 bases identical to TRBD1. CDR3 DNA: TGTGCCAGCAGCGCCGGGACAGGGGAGGGTGAGCAGTTCTTC. This sequence encodes CASSAGTGEGEQFF. Complete variable domain (other parts from reference TRBV11-2 and TRBJ2-1): EAGVAQSPRYKIIEKRQSVAFWCNPISGHATLYWYQQILGQGPKLLIQFQNNGVVDDSQLPKDRFSAERLKGVDSTLKIQPAKLEDSAVYLCASSAGTGEGEQFFGPGTRLTVL.